This TCR beta chain came from a study of T cells in Graves' hyperthyroidism and ophthalmopathy (dated by TCRdb to about 2019). The study in broad terms: Peripheral blood samples were taken at initial diagnosis, before any treatment was given. In addition, the study compared T-cell repertoires in thyroid tissue and in blood from about 6 Graves' hyperthyroidism patients. Prospective prediction of ophthalmopathy was tested in an independent validation cohort of 18 to 20 hyperthyroidism patients and some 17 patients who later progressed to ophthalmopathy. According to the paper, TCR Vbeta CDR3 sequencing was carried out on 120 to 150 peripheral blood samples, which came from under 50 ophthalmopathy, approximately 78 hyperthyroidism and approximately 17 progressor patients. To identify TCR V-J signatures that set the groups apart, the researchers used a discovery cohort of more than 95 patients, made up of about 44 with Graves' ophthalmopathy and around 58 with stable Graves' hyperthyroidism. Once sampling was done, hyperthyroidism patients were given methimazole at a starting dose of 30 mg daily, whereas ophthalmopathy patients were given high-dose intravenous methylprednisolone. The 85 to 100 discovery patients were randomly split 7:3 into training and test sets. Broad study findings and their caveats: No statistical method was used to fix the sample size in advance, and group allocation was not hidden from the investigators. Most expanded thyroid clonotypes (frequency above 0.001) were also detected in blood, a finding suggesting that blood repertoires may reflect thyroid immune responses. In validation, progression to ophthalmopathy was predicted by the model with almost 71% sensitivity and 72.22% specificity, a median of about 6.8 months before onset. Ophthalmopathy was separated from stable hyperthyroidism by a 13 V-J signature model, with roughly 88% sensitivity and about 81% specificity obtained in cross-validation and 80%/75% obtained in testing.

TCR beta CDR3 regions were amplified from RNA transcripts. For the first round of RT-PCR on the TCR CDR3, the HTBI primer set was used together with the Qiagen OneStep RT-PCR kit. Libraries were constructed in a second round of multiplex PCR, after which size selection and purification were carried out. Sequencing of the libraries was done on an Illumina HiSeq2000 using paired-end 100 bp reads. The source study handled its data this way. Raw data were processed with SOAPnuke, discarding reads with adapters, uncalled bases, mean Phred below 15, or no exact constant-primer or identifier match. High-quality paired reads were merged with COPE v1.2.5, and unique nucleotide sequences were defined as clonotypes. Clonotypes were aligned to IMGT TRBV, TRBD and TRBJ reference segments using MiTCR v1.1. Analysis was restricted to V-J combinations with a frequency above 0.0001, which covered roughly 99% of repertoires. The TCS score was defined as F50 (clonal expansion) divided by E x V (chaos), with BLOSUM62-based TCRdist calculated between CDR3 peptides within each V-J. Welch's t-statistics and random forest reduced around 550 V-J features to 10 to 15, which were used in a naive Bayes classifier (R e1071). The public reads were quality trimmed at Q25 with fastp and then assembled into clones with MiXCR by TCRdb, keeping productive beta chains. When rows share a CDR3 protein, they turn into one entry using the most common DNA and genes. These V and J calls derive from TCRdb rather than the authors' analysis. Counted in this sample were about 360,000 distinct CDR3 sequences; roughly 13% of them appeared once. Roughly 8.3% of the sample is taken by the ten largest.

Graves' hyperthyroidism was defined as stable when no progression to ophthalmopathy occurred over 18 months of follow-up. The hyperthyroidism patients were between 18 and 65 years old and newly diagnosed, with a disease duration of less than 2 months. Patients with uncontrolled infections, other autoimmune diseases, pregnancy or lactation were excluded. Clinical symptoms, serum thyroxine and TRAb, thyroid ultrasound, and orbital computed tomography formed the basis for the diagnoses. Ficoll-Paque density gradient centrifugation was used to isolate PBMCs from approximately 11 ml of fresh peripheral blood. Total RNA was extracted using Trizol reagent, and RNA quality was assessed on an Agilent 2100 Bioanalyzer. This clonotype has at least ten counts. No cognate antigen has been identified for it. There are no base qualities to consult, and no much larger clone falls within one base. Relative to germline, V is 5 bases shorter and J is 0 bases shorter, with 16 bases between their ends. The CDR1 and CDR2 encoded by the germline V gene are MNHNS and SASEGT. There are 16 amino acids in the CDR3, from cysteine to phenylalanine inclusive. The only DNA kept is the CDR3, 48 bases in frame from the first base.

The sequenced sample consisted of blood. The V gene is TRBV6-1 and the J gene is TRBJ1-1, with the D gene too uncertain to name. The TCR originated in a woman under 30 with Graves' hyperthyroidism. The CDR3 reads as follows: CASSTRGSGLNTEAFF. The nucleotide sequence reads TGTGCCAGCAGTACCCGCGGGAGCGGCTTGAACACTGAAGCTTTCTTT.